The 22 T cell receptor beta chains below all came from one sample that was sequenced in a study of T-cell reconstitution after alpha-beta-depleted transplantation in children (dated by TCRdb to the mid-2010s). Taken with the paper, the label for treatment or condition translates to: allogeneic hematopoietic cell transplantation with graft depleted of TCRalphabeta T cells and CD19 B cells. Libraries were made using PCR. TCRdb records Illumina HiSeq 2500 as the sequencer. TCR library preparation used molecular barcoding, with unique molecular identifiers applied to normalize quantification of the TCRbeta repertoire. TCRdb redid the processing of the public reads, applying fastp at Q25 and MiXCR, and retained in-frame beta chains. A single entry per CDR3 protein holds the most common genes and DNA from its merged rows. For this sample the table gives roughly 200,000 distinct CDR3 sequences, of which around 9.9% were detected only once. The ten largest clones capture approximately 30% of the sample.

The source was PBMCs, collected before TCRalphabeta/CD19-depleted stem cell transplant. These receptors were collected from a child under two years old with acute myeloid leukemia, due to receive a stem cell transplant.

This clonotype showed up many times. The chain uses TRBV5-5 and TRBJ2-1, with 13 bases identical to TRBD2. V was pared by 4 bases and J by 4 bases, with 5 bases of the junction left unmatched. Germline CDR1 is SGHKS and CDR2 is YYEKEE (reference sequence). The CDR3 has 16 residues. CDR3 protein: CASSDGLAGAYNEQFF. The CDR3, as DNA: TGTGCCAGCAGCGATGGACTAGCGGGGGCATACAATGAGCAGTTCTTC.

This clonotype was counted ten times or more. The chain combines TRBV5-1 with TRBJ1-5; D might be TRBD1 (5 bases). CDR1 and CDR2 (germline): SGHRS, YFSETQ. CDR3 length: 15 amino acids. Trimming stripped 0 bases from V and 2 bases from J, with 9 bases between. CDR3 amino acids: CASSLEWGGNQPQHF. CDR3 bases: TGCGCCAGCAGCTTGGAATGGGGGGGCAATCAGCCCCAGCATTTT.

In this sample, this clonotype turned up many times. The V gene is TRBV28, the J gene TRBJ1-1; no clear D gene. Germline V lookup: CDR1 MDHEN, CDR2 SYDVKM. CDR3 size: 17 residues. Trimming pared 4 bases from V and 1 base from J, leaving 19 bases between. The CDR3 sequence: CASSWEGLMVWNTEAFF. The CDR3 DNA reads TGTGCCAGCAGTTGGGAGGGATTAATGGTGTGGAACACTGAAGCTTTCTTT.

The sample holds many counts of this clonotype. The chain has TRBV4-2 and TRBJ2-1; D uncertain. The V and J ends lost 0 bases and 3 bases respectively, with 12 bases between them. The CDR3 spans 16 residues. CDR1 LGHNA and CDR2 YNFKEQ come from the germline V gene. The CDR3, as DNA: TGTGCCAGCAGCCAAGAAAGGAGCGCGATCTACAATGAGCAGTTCTTC. It translates to CASSQERSAIYNEQFF.

This clonotype has a handful of counts. V gene TRBV13 combines with J gene TRBJ1-1; D is possibly TRBD1 (5 bases). V was clipped by 5 bases and J by 4 bases, with 23 bases between them. The CDR3 contains 17 residues. Germline V lookup: CDR1 PRHDT, CDR2 FYEKMQ (reference sequence). The CDR3 nucleotides are TGTGCCAGCAGCCCAAACCCCTCCGGGGGAGGGACCACTGAAGCTTTCTTT. Amino acid sequence: CASSPNPSGGGTTEAFF.

This clonotype was detected many times. This chain connects TRBV30 to TRBJ1-1; 8 nucleotides match TRBD1. The CDR3 totals 16 residues. CDR1 and CDR2 from the germline V gene are GTSNPN and SVGIG (reference sequence). The V and J ends lost 1 base and 0 bases, in that order; junction bases with no gene match: 7. CDR3 in DNA: TGTGCCTGGAGTGGGACAGGGTTCTTCATGAACACTGAAGCTTTCTTT. Residues: CAWSGTGFFMNTEAFF.

Ten or more counts support this clonotype. V usage is TRBV7-8 and J usage is TRBJ1-5; TRBD1 matches at 7 bases. J gave up 3 bases and V 4 bases, and 3 bases lay outside the gene matches. Germline V gives CDR1 SGHVS, CDR2 FQNEAQ. There are 14 residues in the CDR3. The CDR3 is CASSSRGLNQPQHF. CDR3 DNA: TGTGCCAGCAGCTCGAGGGGGCTCAATCAGCCCCAGCATTTT. The whole variable domain, remainder taken from reference TRBV7-8 and TRBJ1-5, is GAGVSQSPRYKVAKRGQDVALRCDPISGHVSLFWYQQALGQGPEFLTYFQNEAQLDKSGLPSDRFFAERPEGSVSTLKIQRTQQEDSAVYLCASSSRGLNQPQHFGDGTRLSIL.

There are many counts of this clonotype. The V and J genes are TRBV20-1 and TRBJ2-1; D perhaps matches TRBD1 (5 bases). The CDR3 runs to 13 residues. The germline V and J ends were trimmed by 5 bases and 0 bases, with 8 bases remaining between them. Germline lookup yields CDR1 DFQATT and CDR2 SNEGSKA (reference sequence). The CDR3 DNA is TGCAGTGCTGGGGCCCTCTCCTACAATGAGCAGTTCTTC. Its translation is CSAGALSYNEQFF.

This clonotype was recorded many times. The chain has TRBV5-4 and TRBJ2-3, with a tentative D call TRBD2 (5 bases). Trimming shortened V by 3 bases and J by 0 bases, and 14 bases separated the two germline ends. The length of the CDR3 is 16 residues. Looked up from germline, CDR1 is SGHNT and CDR2 is YYREEE (reference sequence). This CDR3 is CASSSPPGDSTDTQYF. CDR3 DNA: TGTGCCAGCAGCTCACCCCCCGGGGATAGCACAGATACGCAGTATTTT. The full variable domain, completed using reference TRBV5-4 and TRBJ2-3, is ETGVTQSPTHLIKTRGQQVTLRCSSQSGHNTVSWYQQALGQGPQFIFQYYREEENGRGNFPPRFSGLQFPNYSSELNVNALELDDSALYLCASSSPPGDSTDTQYFGPGTRLTVL.

This clonotype was counted many times. The chain recombines TRBV11-1 with TRBJ2-3; tentatively, D is TRBD2 (7 bases). CDR1 SGHAT and CDR2 FQDESV come from the germline V gene (reference sequence). The CDR3 length is 19 residues. V was pared by 1 base and J by 4 bases, with 24 bases between. The CDR3 DNA reads TGTGCCAGCAGCTTAGACGCCGGGGGAGGGGGAACTCGGGCAGATACGCAGTATTTT. This encodes CASSLDAGGGGTRADTQYF.

This clonotype was seen repeatedly, ten times or more. The chain employs TRBV5-5 and TRBJ2-6, with D maybe TRBD2 (5 bases). V was shortened by 2 bases and J by 2 bases, with 8 bases between the two germline ends. Germline V lookup: CDR1 SGHKS, CDR2 YYEKEE (reference sequence). The CDR3 contains 15 residues. CDR3 loop: CASSLGGPGANVLTF. The CDR3 DNA reads as TGTGCCAGCAGCTTAGGAGGCCCTGGGGCCAACGTCCTGACTTTC.

This clonotype was seen ten or more times. The gene calls are TRBV6-1 and TRBJ1-2; 7 nucleotides line up with TRBD1. The CDR3 extends over 15 amino acids. V lost 6 bases, J lost 6 bases, and 13 bases stayed unmatched. Looked up from germline, CDR1 is MNHNS and CDR2 is SASEGT. CDR3 nucleotides: TGTGCCAGCAGCCTCCTATCTGGAGGGGGCGATGGCTACACCTTC. Translation gives CASSLLSGGGDGYTF.

This clonotype has ten or more counts. The rearrangement uses TRBV28 and TRBJ2-1, with D unresolved. CDR1 and CDR2 from the germline V gene are MDHEN and SYDVKM. The CDR3 extends over 12 amino acids. Trimming shortened V by 5 bases and J by 6 bases, and 8 bases separated the two germline ends. CDR3 in DNA: TGTGCCAGCAGTCGACTTCGCAATGAGCAGTTCTTC. It codes for CASSRLRNEQFF.

This clonotype has ten or more counts. The chain has TRBV6-6 and TRBJ2-3; D gene ambiguous. Germline V gene sequence: CDR1 MNHNY, CDR2 SVGAGI (reference sequence). The CDR3 covers 13 residues. Trimming cost V 3 bases and J 1 base, with 5 bases left between them. CDR3 residues: CASSYRGTDTQYF. The CDR3 DNA sequence: TGTGCCAGCAGTTATAGGGGCACAGATACGCAGTATTTT.

This clonotype was picked up many times. The rearrangement links TRBV10-3 to TRBJ2-1, with D perhaps matching TRBD2 (6 bases). Germline V gene data show CDR1 as ENHRY and CDR2 as SYGVKD. The V end was cut by 0 bases, the J end by 7 bases, with 13 bases between. The CDR3 is 15 amino acids. The CDR3 loop reads CAISESTSVTNEQFF. CDR3 sequence (DNA): TGTGCCATCAGTGAGTCGACTAGTGTAACAAATGAGCAGTTCTTC.

This clonotype was detected ten times or more. This sequence joins TRBV5-1 and TRBJ2-3; 11 nucleotides agree with TRBD2. The ends lost 2 bases at V and 3 bases at J; junction bases unmatched: 8. This CDR3 spans 17 amino acids. CDR1 and CDR2 from the germline V gene are SGHRS and YFSETQ. CDR3 coding DNA: TGCGCCAGCAGCTTACCGACTAGCGGGGAGGGTACAGATACGCAGTATTTT. Its translation is CASSLPTSGEGTDTQYF.

This clonotype was counted many times. This sequence joins TRBV12-3 or TRBV12-4 and TRBJ2-3, with a weak D call TRBD1 (5 bases). This CDR3 contains 14 residues. V was cut by 3 bases and J by 6 bases, with 13 bases left in between. The CDR3 sequence is CASSFRRGEDTQYF. The CDR3 nucleotides read TGTGCCAGCAGTTTTAGAAGGGGCGAGGATACGCAGTATTTT.

This clonotype has a count of ten or more. This chain links TRBV7-9 with TRBJ2-7, with D unresolved. Between the trimmed V and J ends, which lost 5 bases and 6 bases, there was a span of 11 bases. The CDR3 is made up of 12 amino acids. The germline V gene has CDR1 SEHNR and CDR2 FQNEAQ (reference sequence). For the CDR3, the DNA is TGTGCCAGCAGCCAACCCTTATCCGAGCAGTACTTC. Its translation: CASSQPLSEQYF.

The J gene is TRBJ1-5, the V gene TRBV24-1, with D possibly matching TRBD1 (6 bases). Trimming shortened V by 3 bases and J by 0 bases, and 17 bases separated the two germline ends. The CDR3 length is 18 residues. Germline CDR1 reads KGHDR; CDR2 reads SFDVKD. As DNA, the CDR3 is TGTGCCACCAGTGATCTTTCTTCACAGGGACTTAGCAATCAGCCCCAGCATTTT. Amino acid sequence: CATSDLSSQGLSNQPQHF.

This clonotype was seen at least ten times. The chain joins TRBV5-1 to TRBJ2-1, with D unresolved. Germline V gene data show CDR1 as SGHRS and CDR2 as YFSETQ. The V and J ends lost 3 bases and 0 bases respectively, with 13 bases between them. This CDR3 is built from 16 residues. The CDR3 spells CASSSLMDRSYNEQFF. The CDR3, as DNA: TGCGCCAGCAGCTCCCTGATGGACCGCTCCTACAATGAGCAGTTCTTC.

This clonotype was counted many times. The rearrangement links TRBV28 to TRBJ2-1, with D maybe TRBD2 (8 bases). Per germline, CDR1 MDHEN and CDR2 SYDVKM. Trimming left V 6 bases short and J 2 bases short, with 17 bases between. This CDR3 has 16 amino acids. The CDR3 loop reads CASSLGRDRTYNEQFF. DNA of the CDR3: TGTGCCAGCAGCCTCGGGAGGGACAGAACCTACAATGAGCAGTTCTTC.

This clonotype has ten or more counts. The V and J genes are TRBV19 and TRBJ2-7, with D uncertain. V was trimmed by 4 bases and J by 0 bases, leaving 10 bases between them. The CDR3 is 14 residues long. Per the germline V gene, CDR1 is LNHDA and CDR2 is SQIVND (reference sequence). CDR3 sequence reads: CASSTEDYSYEQYF. CDR3 DNA sequence: TGTGCCAGTAGTACCGAAGATTACTCCTACGAGCAGTACTTC.